The 15 T cell receptor beta chains given below trace back to one sample, sequenced in a study of radiation and T cells in renal cell carcinoma. The time point denotes: blood 4 weeks post-SBRT, at nephrectomy. Treatment given: 15 Gy SBRT to primary tumor, nephrectomy 4 weeks later. Generated by immunoSEQ multiplex PCR, the TCRdb table keeps only in-frame clones and is missing some. Of tens of thousands of clones listed, roughly 87% are singletons. Sample: blood, taken from a patient whose treatment included radiotherapy and nephrectomy. The receptor source for this set is a woman aged 70 to 79 with renal cell carcinoma.

This chain uses TRBV19 with TRBJ1-1; 9 bases agree with TRBD1. The germline gives CDR1 LNHDA, CDR2 SQIVND (reference sequence). This CDR3 spans 15 amino acids. V gave up 5 bases and J gave up 4 bases; unmatched junction bases: 8. CDR3 coding DNA: TGTGCCAGTAGTCCTGGGTACAGGGGGCTCACTGAAGCTTTCTTT. This translates into CASSPGYRGLTEAFF. Looking up the rest from reference TRBV19 and TRBJ1-1 gives the full variable domain: DGGITQSPKYLFRKEGQNVTLSCEQNLNHDAMYWYRQDPGQGLRLIYYSQIVNDFQKGDIAEGYSVSREKKESFPLTVTSAQKNPTAFYLCASSPGYRGLTEAFFGQGTRLTVV.

The CDR3 loop reads CAWSPSDSPLHF. As DNA, the CDR3 is TGTGCCTGGAGTCCCTCGGACTCACCCCTCCACTTT. The V gene is TRBV30, the J gene TRBJ1-6; the D is unclear. CDR1 and CDR2 from the germline V gene are GTSNPN and SVGIG (reference sequence). This CDR3 is built from 12 residues. V gave up 2 bases and J gave up 10 bases, with 9 bases separating them.

The rearrangement uses TRBV2 and TRBJ1-2; 9 nucleotides align to TRBD1. The germline gives CDR1 SNHLY, CDR2 FYNNEI. V trimming: 6 bases; J trimming: 8 bases; junction bases outside the gene matches: 10. This CDR3 region has 14 residues. The CDR3 region is CASRDNRGRRGYTF. The CDR3 nucleotides are TGTGCCAGCAGAGATAACAGGGGGCGGAGGGGCTACACCTTC.

This rearrangement joins TRBV4-1 to TRBJ1-1; 9 positions match TRBD1. The ends lost 4 bases at V and 4 bases at J; junction bases unmatched: 7. Germline assignment: CDR1 MGHRA and CDR2 YSYEKL. The CDR3 spans 15 residues. This CDR3 reads CASSLGQGLRTEAFF. DNA for the CDR3: TGCGCCAGCAGCCTTGGACAGGGGTTGCGCACTGAAGCTTTCTTT.

V usage is TRBV30 and J usage is TRBJ2-7, with 7 positions matching TRBD2. Germline CDR1 reads GTSNPN; CDR2 reads SVGIG (reference sequence). The junction had 9 bases not matched to a gene; V was cut back by 3 bases and J by 1 base. The CDR3 has 15 amino acids. CDR3 loop: CAWSPSMGGSYEQYF. The CDR3 nucleotides read TGTGCCTGGAGCCCCTCGATGGGGGGGTCCTACGAGCAGTACTTC.

CDR3 in amino acids: CASSSSGGRGEGETQYF. The CDR3 coding sequence is TGCGCCAGCAGCTCCTCTGGGGGGCGGGGCGAAGGGGAGACCCAGTACTTC. V is TRBV5-1 and J is TRBJ2-5, with D perhaps matching TRBD1 or TRBD2 (6 bases each). V shed 3 bases and J shed 5 bases, with 23 bases lying between them. Germline CDR1 reads SGHRS; CDR2 reads YFSETQ. The CDR3 is 17 amino acids.

This clone occurred a few times. The chain carries TRBV4-1 and TRBJ2-5, with 14 bases aligning to TRBD2. Trimming took 5 bases from V and 5 from J; bases not matched to a gene: 7. The CDR3 runs to 16 residues. Germline CDR1 MGHRA, CDR2 YSYEKL. CDR3 sequence reads: CASSWTSGGPGETQYF. The CDR3 region has the DNA TGCGCCAGCAGCTGGACTAGCGGGGGGCCGGGGGAGACCCAGTACTTC.

V usage is TRBV9 and J usage is TRBJ1-4, with D maybe TRBD1 (5 bases). Germline V gives CDR1 SGDLS, CDR2 YYNGEE. This CDR3 spans 16 amino acids. The V end was cut by 3 bases, the J end by 1 base, with 13 bases between. The CDR3 bases are TGTGCCAGCAGCGAGAGAGGGGCAGGAACTAATGAAAAACTGTTTTTT. Residues: CASSERGAGTNEKLFF.

The chain links TRBV4-1 to TRBJ2-5, with 8 bases that match TRBD2. The CDR3 has 16 residues. The germline V gene has CDR1 MGHRA and CDR2 YSYEKL. J gave up 5 bases and V 0 bases, and 8 bases lay outside the gene matches. Here the CDR3 DNA reads TGCGCCAGCAGCCAAGACCTCGCGGGGGGTAAGGAGACCCAGTACTTC. Protein product: CASSQDLAGGKETQYF.

V usage is TRBV2 and J usage is TRBJ1-1; possible D gene TRBD1, 5 bases. The CDR3 length is 14 residues. Between the trimmed V and J ends, which lost 6 bases and 3 bases, there was a span of 14 bases. The V gene's germline CDR1 is SNHLY and CDR2 FYNNEI. DNA for the CDR3: TGTGCCAGCAGGCCACGGGGGGGGGACACTGAAGCTTTCTTT. Amino acid sequence: CASRPRGGDTEAFF.

The V gene is TRBV7-2, the J gene TRBJ2-2; 9 positions agree with TRBD1. The J segment lost 6 bases and the V segment lost 5 bases, leaving 4 bases of the junction unmatched. CDR1 is SGHTA, CDR2 FQGNSA, per germline. The CDR3 is made up of 14 amino acids. The DNA for the CDR3 is TGTGCCAGCAGCCCCGGGGACAGGGCCGGGGAGCTGTTTTTT. As protein: CASSPGDRAGELFF.

The chain couples TRBV19 to TRBJ1-5, with 8 bases aligning to TRBD1. The CDR3 runs 16 residues. V lost 6 bases, J lost 2 bases, and 9 bases stayed unmatched. Germline V gene lookup returns CDR1 LNHDA and CDR2 SQIVND (reference sequence). CDR3 DNA: TGTGCCAGTAGGCCGACAGGGGATGGTGGCAATCAGCCCCAGCATTTT. It is translated as CASRPTGDGGNQPQHF.

A single count supports this clone. The rearrangement joins TRBV30 to TRBJ2-7, with 13 bases lining up with TRBD2. The ends lost 1 base at V and 2 bases at J; junction bases unmatched: 2. This CDR3 is 15 amino acids long. Germline V gene data show CDR1 as GTSNPN and CDR2 as SVGIG (reference sequence). The CDR3 loop is CAWSEGLAGTYEQYF. In DNA form, the CDR3 reads TGTGCCTGGAGTGAGGGACTAGCGGGGACCTACGAGCAGTACTTC.

This rearrangement joins TRBV9 to TRBJ2-3; weak D call: TRBD1 (5 bases). The CDR3 length is 13 residues. The V and J ends lost 1 base and 3 bases respectively, with 6 bases between them. CDR1 and CDR2 from the germline V gene are SGDLS and YYNGEE. The CDR3 coding sequence is TGTGCCAGCAGCGTACAGGGTACAGATACGCAGTATTTT. Residues: CASSVQGTDTQYF.

This rearrangement joins TRBV29-1 to TRBJ2-1, with unresolved D. Trimming left V 0 bases short and J 0 bases short, with 6 bases between. The V gene's germline CDR1 is SQVTM and CDR2 ANQGSEA. The CDR3 has 14 residues. CDR3 nucleotides: TGCAGCGTTGAAGAGTTCATCTCCTACAATGAGCAGTTCTTC. It is translated as CSVEEFISYNEQFF.